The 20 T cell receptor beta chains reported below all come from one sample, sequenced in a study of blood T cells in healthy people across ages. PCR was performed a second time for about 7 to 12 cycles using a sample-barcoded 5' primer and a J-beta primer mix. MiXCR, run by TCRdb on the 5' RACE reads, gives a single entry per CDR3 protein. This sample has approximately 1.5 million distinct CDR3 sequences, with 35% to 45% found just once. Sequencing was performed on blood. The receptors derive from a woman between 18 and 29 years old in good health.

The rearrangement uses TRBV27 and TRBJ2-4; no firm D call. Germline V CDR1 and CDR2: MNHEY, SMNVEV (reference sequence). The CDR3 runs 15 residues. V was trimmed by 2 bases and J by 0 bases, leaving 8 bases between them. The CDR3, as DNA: TGTGCCAGCAGTTTAGACAAGCTAGCCAAAAACATTCAGTACTTC. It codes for CASSLDKLAKNIQYF.

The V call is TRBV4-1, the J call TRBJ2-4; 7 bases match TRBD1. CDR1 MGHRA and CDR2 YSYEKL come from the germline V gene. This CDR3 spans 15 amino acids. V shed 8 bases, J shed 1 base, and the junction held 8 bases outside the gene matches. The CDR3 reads CASREQGIAKNIQYF. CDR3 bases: TGCGCCAGCCGGGAACAGGGGATTGCCAAAAACATTCAGTACTTC.

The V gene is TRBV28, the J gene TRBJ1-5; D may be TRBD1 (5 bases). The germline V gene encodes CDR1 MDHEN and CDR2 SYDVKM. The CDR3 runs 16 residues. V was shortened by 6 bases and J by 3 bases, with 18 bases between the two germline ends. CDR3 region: CASRGRGRAYNQPQHF. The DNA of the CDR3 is TGTGCCAGCAGAGGCAGAGGCAGGGCATACAATCAGCCCCAGCATTTT.

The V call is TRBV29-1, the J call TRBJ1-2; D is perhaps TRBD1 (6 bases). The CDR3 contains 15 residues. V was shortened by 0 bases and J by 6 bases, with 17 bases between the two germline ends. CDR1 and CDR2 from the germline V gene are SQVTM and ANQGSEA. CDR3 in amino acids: CSVEDGSRGGDGYTF. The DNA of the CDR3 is TGCAGCGTTGAAGATGGGTCCAGGGGCGGGGATGGCTACACCTTC.

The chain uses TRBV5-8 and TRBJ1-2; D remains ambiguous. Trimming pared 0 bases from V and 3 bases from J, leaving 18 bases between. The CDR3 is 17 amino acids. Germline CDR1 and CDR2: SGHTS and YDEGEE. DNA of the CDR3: TGTGCCAGCAGCTTGGCCGGATCTCCGTGGCTAGACTATGGCTACACCTTC. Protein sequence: CASSLAGSPWLDYGYTF. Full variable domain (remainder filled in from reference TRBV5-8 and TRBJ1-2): EAGVTQSPTHLIKTRGQQATLRCSPISGHTSVYWYQQALGLGLQFLLWYDEGEERNRGNFPPRFSGRQFPNYSSELNVNALELEDSALYLCASSLAGSPWLDYGYTFGSGTRLTVV.

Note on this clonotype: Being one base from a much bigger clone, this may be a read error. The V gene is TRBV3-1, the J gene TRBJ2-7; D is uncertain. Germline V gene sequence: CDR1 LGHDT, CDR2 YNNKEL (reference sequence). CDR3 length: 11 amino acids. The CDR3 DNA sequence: TGTGCCAGCAGCCGACACTACGTGCAGTACTTC. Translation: CASSRHYVQYF.

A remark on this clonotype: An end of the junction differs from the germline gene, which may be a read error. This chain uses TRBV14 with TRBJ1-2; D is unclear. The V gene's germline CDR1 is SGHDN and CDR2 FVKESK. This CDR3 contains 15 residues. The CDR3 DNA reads TGTGCCGGCAGCCAAGATCTTACGGGGTTCTATGGCTACACCTTC. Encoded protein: CAGSQDLTGFYGYTF.

DNA of the CDR3: TGTGCCACCAGCAGCGGCGGCGGGCCCTCCTACGAGCAGTACTTC. It yields the protein CATSSGGGPSYEQYF. The chain couples TRBV15 to TRBJ2-7, with a tentative D call TRBD2 (5 bases). Germline V gives CDR1 LNHNV, CDR2 YYDKDF (reference sequence). The V end lost 3 bases, the J end lost 0 bases, and 12 bases lay between the germline ends. The CDR3 spans 15 residues.

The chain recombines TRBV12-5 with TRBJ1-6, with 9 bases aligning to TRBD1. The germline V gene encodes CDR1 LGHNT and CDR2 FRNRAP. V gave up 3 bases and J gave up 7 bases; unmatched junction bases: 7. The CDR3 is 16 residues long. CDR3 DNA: TGTGCTAGTGGTTTAGGACAGGGGCGCCAAAATTCACCCCTCCACTTT. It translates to CASGLGQGRQNSPLHF.

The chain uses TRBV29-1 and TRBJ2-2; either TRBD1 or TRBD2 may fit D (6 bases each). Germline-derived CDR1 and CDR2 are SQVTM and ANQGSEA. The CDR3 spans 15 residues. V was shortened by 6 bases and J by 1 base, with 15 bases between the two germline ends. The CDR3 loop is CSVWGDTMNTGELFF. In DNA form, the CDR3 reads TGCAGCGTGTGGGGGGACACAATGAACACCGGGGAGCTGTTTTTT.

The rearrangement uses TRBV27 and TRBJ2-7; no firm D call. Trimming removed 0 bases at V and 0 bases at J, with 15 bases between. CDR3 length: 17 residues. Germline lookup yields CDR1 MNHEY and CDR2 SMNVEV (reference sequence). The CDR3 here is CASSLSISPTFSYEQYF. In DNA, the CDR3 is TGTGCCAGCAGTTTATCGATCTCCCCGACATTCTCCTACGAGCAGTACTTC.

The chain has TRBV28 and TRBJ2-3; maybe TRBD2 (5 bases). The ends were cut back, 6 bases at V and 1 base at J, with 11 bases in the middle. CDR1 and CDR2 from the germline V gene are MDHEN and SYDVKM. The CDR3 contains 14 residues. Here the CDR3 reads CASSGGQGTDTQYF. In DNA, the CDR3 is TGTGCCAGCAGCGGCGGGCAGGGCACAGATACGCAGTATTTT.

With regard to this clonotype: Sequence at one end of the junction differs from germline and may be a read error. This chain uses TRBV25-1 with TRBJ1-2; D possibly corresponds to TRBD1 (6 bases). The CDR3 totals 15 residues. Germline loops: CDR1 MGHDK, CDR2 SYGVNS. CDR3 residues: CASSEQGPANYDYTF. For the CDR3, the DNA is TGTGCCAGCAGTGAGCAGGGGCCAGCTAACTATGACTACACCTTC.

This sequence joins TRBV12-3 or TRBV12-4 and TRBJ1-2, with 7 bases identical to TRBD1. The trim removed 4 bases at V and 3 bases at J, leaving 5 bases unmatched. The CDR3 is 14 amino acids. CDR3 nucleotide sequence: TGTGCCAGCAGTTCCCGAGACAGGGACTATGGCTACACCTTC. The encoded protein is CASSSRDRDYGYTF.

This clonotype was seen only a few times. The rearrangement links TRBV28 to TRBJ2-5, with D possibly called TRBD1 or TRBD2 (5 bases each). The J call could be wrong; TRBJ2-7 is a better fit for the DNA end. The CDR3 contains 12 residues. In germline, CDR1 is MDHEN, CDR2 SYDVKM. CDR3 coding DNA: TGTGCCAGCCGGGGCGTAGTCCACGAGCAGTACTTC. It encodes CASRGVVHEQYF.

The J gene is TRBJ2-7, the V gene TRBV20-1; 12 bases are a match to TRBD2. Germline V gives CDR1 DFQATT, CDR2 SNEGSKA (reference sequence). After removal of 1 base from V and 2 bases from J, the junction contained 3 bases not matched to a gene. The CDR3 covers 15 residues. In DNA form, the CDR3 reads TGCAGTGCTAGAGTCCCTAGCGGGGGGGCCTACGAGCAGTACTTC. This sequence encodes CSARVPSGGAYEQYF.

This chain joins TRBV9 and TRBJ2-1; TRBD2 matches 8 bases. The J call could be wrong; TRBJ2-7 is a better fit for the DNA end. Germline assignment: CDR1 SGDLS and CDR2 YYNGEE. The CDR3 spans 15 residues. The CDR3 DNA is TGTGCCAGCAGCGTAAGCGTAGCGGGGTACAATGAGCAGTACTTC. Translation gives CASSVSVAGYNEQYF.

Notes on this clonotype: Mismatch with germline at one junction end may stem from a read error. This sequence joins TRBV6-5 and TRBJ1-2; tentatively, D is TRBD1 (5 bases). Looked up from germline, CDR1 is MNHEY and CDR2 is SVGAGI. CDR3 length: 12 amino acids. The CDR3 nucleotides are TGTGCCAGCAGGGGGACTAACTATAGCTACACCTTC. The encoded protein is CASRGTNYSYTF.

The CDR3: CASSSPGPSTDTQYF. CDR3 bases: TGTGCCAGCAGTTCACCGGGACCCAGCACAGATACGCAGTATTTT. The rearrangement uses TRBV6-6 and TRBJ2-3, with D perhaps TRBD1 or TRBD2 (5 bases each). V was shortened by 4 bases and J by 0 bases, with 11 bases between the two germline ends. The CDR3 runs 15 residues. The germline V gene has CDR1 MNHNY and CDR2 SVGAGI (reference sequence).

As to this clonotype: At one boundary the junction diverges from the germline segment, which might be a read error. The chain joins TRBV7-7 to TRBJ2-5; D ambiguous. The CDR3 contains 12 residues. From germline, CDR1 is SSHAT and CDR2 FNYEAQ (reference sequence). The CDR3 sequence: CASISSGETQYF. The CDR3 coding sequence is TGTGCTAGCATCTCGTCCGGCGAGACCCAGTACTTC.